This TCR beta chain originates from a study of T cells after posttransplantation cyclophosphamide. Findings of the study overall: Tissue-infiltrating T cells from skin or gut overlapped little with blood T cells.

Treatment was busulfan-fludarabine conditioning, a marrow graft, and cyclophosphamide on days +3 and +4. Turning to this clone: Antigen: not known. The identical CDR3 is also encoded by other nucleotide sequences in the sample.

Generated by immunoSEQ multiplex PCR, the TCRdb table keeps only in-frame clones and is missing some. The table lists more than 9,500 clones, 85% to 95% of them singletons. The CDR3 extends over 17 amino acids. V trimming: 7 bases; J trimming: 10 bases; junction bases outside the gene matches: 14. Germline CDR1 MNHEY, CDR2 SMNVEV (reference sequence). The genes are TRBV27 and TRBJ1-6, with 12 bases matching TRBD1. The material sequenced was PBMCs, taken after allogeneic stem cell transplant with posttransplant cyclophosphamide. This TCR was sampled from a female patient in her 30s who received an allogeneic stem cell transplant from an unrelated donor, was CMV-positive, and had no GVHD. T cells may partly derive from the graft donor. The CDR3, as DNA: TGTGCCAGCACTACCCTCACCGGGACAGGGGGCAACTCACCCCTCCACTTT. It specifies CASTTLTGTGGNSPLHF.